These 5 T cell receptor beta chains were sequenced from one sample in a study of CD8 T cells in Susac syndrome. After extraction with the RNeasy kit, about 0.45 to 1 ug of the RNA was reverse transcribed using random hexamers. Each CDR3 protein gets one entry after TCRdb re-called the immunoSEQ multiplex PCR reads with MiXCR. This table holds a few hundred thousand distinct CDR3 sequences, approximately 90% found once. The specimen was CD4+ T cells from PBMCs. These receptors were taken from a human donor with multiple sclerosis.

This chain connects TRBV20-1 to TRBJ2-3, with TRBD2 as a possible D gene (6 bases). The germline gives CDR1 DFQATT, CDR2 SNEGSKA (reference sequence). Trimming shortened V by 5 bases and J by 0 bases, and 15 bases separated the two germline ends. This CDR3 region has 15 residues. The CDR3 nucleotides read TGCAGTGCTCCCCGACTAGGGCGTAGCACAGATACGCAGTATTTT. Its protein product is CSAPRLGRSTDTQYF.

The chain is built from TRBV20-1 and TRBJ1-1; the D gene is possibly TRBD1 (5 bases). Trimming left V 4 bases short and J 4 bases short, with 13 bases between. The CDR3 has 13 amino acids. CDR1 is DFQATT, CDR2 SNEGSKA, per germline (reference sequence). The CDR3: CSAIIGAGTEAFF. DNA of the CDR3: TGCAGTGCTATAATTGGGGCGGGCACTGAAGCTTTCTTT.

The chain uses TRBV5-1 and TRBJ2-5; a possible D gene is TRBD1 (6 bases). The V gene lost 7 bases and the J gene lost 2 bases, with 18 bases spanning the gap. The CDR3 length is 15 residues. The germline CDR1 and CDR2 sequences are SGHRS and YFSETQ. As DNA, the CDR3 is TGCGCCAGCCGGGTAACAGGGATTGGTCAAGAGACCCAGTACTTC. Translated: CASRVTGIGQETQYF.

The V gene is TRBV28, the J gene TRBJ1-4; D gene unclear. V shed 7 bases and J shed 0 bases, with 6 bases lying between them. This CDR3 contains 13 residues. CDR1 and CDR2 from the germline V gene are MDHEN and SYDVKM. The CDR3: CASNIATNEKLFF. The CDR3 nucleotides read TGTGCCAGCAACATAGCAACTAATGAAAAACTGTTTTTT.

The V gene is TRBV5-1, the J gene TRBJ1-1, with unresolved D. CDR1 SGHRS and CDR2 YFSETQ come from the germline V gene. The CDR3 consists of 14 residues. Between the trimmed V and J ends, which lost 2 bases and 0 bases, there was a span of 8 bases. CDR3 DNA: TGCGCCAGCAGCTTTGGGATAATGAACACTGAAGCTTTCTTT. Its protein product is CASSFGIMNTEAFF.